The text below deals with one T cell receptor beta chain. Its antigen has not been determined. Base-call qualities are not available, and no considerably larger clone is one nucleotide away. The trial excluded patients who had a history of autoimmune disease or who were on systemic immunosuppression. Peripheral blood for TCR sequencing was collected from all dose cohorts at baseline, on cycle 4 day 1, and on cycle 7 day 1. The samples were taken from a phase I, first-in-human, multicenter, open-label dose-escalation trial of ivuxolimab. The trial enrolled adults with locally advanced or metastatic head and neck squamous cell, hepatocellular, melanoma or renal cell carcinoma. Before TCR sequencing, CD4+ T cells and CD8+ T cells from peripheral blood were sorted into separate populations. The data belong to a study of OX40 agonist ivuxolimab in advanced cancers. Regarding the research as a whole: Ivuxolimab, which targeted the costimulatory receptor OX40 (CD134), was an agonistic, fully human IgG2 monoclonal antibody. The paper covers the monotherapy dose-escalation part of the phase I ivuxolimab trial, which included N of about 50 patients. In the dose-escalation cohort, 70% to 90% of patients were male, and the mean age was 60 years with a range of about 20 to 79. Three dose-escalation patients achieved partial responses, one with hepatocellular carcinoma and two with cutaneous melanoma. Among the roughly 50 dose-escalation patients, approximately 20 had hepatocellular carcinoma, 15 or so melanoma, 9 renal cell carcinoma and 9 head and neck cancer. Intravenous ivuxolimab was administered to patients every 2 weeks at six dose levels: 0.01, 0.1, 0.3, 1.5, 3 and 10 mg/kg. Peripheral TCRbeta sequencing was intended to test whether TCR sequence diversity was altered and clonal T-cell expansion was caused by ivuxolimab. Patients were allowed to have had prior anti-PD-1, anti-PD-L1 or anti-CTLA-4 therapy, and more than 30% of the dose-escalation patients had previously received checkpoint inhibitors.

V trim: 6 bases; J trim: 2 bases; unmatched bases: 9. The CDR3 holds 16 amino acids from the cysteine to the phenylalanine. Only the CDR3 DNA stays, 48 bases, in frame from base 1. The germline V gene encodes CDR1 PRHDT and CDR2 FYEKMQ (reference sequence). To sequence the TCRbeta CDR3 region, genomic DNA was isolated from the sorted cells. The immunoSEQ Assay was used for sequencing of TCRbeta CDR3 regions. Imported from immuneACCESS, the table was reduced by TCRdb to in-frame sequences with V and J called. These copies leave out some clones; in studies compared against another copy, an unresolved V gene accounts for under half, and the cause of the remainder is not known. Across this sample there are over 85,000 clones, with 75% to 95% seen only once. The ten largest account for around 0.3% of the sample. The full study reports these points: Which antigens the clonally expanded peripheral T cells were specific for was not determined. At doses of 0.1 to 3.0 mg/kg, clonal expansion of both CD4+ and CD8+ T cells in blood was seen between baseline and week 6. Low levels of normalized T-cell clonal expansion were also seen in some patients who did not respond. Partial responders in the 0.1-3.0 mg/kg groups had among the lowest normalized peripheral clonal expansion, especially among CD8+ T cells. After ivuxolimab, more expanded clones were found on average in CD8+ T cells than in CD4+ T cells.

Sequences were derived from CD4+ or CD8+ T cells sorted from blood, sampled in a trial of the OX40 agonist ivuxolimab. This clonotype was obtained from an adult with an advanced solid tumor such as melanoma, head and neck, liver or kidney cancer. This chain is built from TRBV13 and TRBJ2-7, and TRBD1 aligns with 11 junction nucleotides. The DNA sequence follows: TGTGCCAGCAGACTCGGACAGGGGGCGTTGGCCTACGAGCAGTACTTC. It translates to CASRLGQGALAYEQYF.